The clone carrying this T cell receptor beta chain was counted once. Time point: patch test 1, 2 weeks after DPC sensitization. Specified treatment: therapeutic diphenylcyclopropenone sensitization with weekly scalp DPC. TCRdb re-called the RACE reads with MiXCR, one entry per CDR3 protein. The data hold around 74,000 distinct CDR3 sequences, with approximately 32% observed a single time. The data originate from a study of human T cells and chemical hapten exposure. Looking at the study overall: Donors were sensitized with 2% DPC on the upper inner arm.

In germline, CDR1 is MNHEY, CDR2 SVGAGI. The V end was cut by 6 bases, the J end by 2 bases, with 12 bases between. The CDR3 totals 14 residues. The receptor's source is a man aged 35 to 55 with alopecia areata. Some clones in this sample may be carry-over from other donors' samples. Sequenced here: whole blood, sampled in connection with sensitization to the hapten diphenylcyclopropenone (DPC). The chain recombines TRBV6-5 with TRBJ2-3, with D maybe TRBD1 (5 bases). The CDR3 nucleotides read TGTGCCAGCAGACGAGGACAAGCCACAGATACGCAGTATTTT. It translates to CASRRGQATDTQYF.